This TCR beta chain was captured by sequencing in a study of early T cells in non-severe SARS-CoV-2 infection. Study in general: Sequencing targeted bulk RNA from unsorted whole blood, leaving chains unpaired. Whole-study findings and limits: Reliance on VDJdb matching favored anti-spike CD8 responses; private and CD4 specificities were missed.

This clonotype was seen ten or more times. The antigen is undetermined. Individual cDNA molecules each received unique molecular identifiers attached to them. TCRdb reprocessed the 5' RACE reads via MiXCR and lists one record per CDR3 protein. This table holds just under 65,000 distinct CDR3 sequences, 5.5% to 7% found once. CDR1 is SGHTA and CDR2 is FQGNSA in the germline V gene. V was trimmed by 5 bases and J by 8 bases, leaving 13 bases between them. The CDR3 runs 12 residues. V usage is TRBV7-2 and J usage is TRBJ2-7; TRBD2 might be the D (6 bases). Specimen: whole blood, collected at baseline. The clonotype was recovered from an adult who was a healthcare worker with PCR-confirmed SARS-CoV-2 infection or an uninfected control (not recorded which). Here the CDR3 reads CASSPGGLKQYF. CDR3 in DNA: TGTGCCAGCAGCCCCGGGGGATTGAAGCAGTACTTC.